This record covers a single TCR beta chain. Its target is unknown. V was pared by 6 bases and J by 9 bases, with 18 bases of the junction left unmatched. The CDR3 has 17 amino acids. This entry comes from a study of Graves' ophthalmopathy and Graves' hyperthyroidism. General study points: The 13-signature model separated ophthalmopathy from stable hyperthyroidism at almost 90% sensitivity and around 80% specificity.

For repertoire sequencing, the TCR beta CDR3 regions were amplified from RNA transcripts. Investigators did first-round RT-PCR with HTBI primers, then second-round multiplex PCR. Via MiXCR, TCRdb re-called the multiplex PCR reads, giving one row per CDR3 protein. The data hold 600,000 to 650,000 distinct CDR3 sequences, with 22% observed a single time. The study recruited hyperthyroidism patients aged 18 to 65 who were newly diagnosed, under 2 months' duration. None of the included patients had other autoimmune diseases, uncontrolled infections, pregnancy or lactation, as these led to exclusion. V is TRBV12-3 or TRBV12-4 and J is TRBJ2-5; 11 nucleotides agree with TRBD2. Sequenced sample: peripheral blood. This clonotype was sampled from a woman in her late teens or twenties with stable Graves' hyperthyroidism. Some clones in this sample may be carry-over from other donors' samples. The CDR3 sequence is CASRPTTSGTPPWAQYF. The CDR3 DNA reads TGTGCCAGCAGACCCACGACTAGCGGGACTCCTCCGTGGGCCCAGTACTTC.